These 27 T cell receptor beta chains came from one sample sequenced in a study of post-analysis software for immune sequencing data. The antigens of these receptors remain unknown. Study observations and caveats: The five TRBV segments detected at higher frequency in patients than in controls included TRBV5-6, TRBV5-1 and TRBV20-1.

Prepared libraries of TCR beta cDNA carried unique molecular identifiers. TCRdb re-analysed the PCR reads in MiXCR, keeping a single row per CDR3 protein. The repertoire holds some 690,000 distinct CDR3 sequences, with around 27% as singletons. Sequencing was performed on blood. These receptors all come from a girl aged 5-17 years with multiple sclerosis.

This clonotype was found a few times. The rearrangement links TRBV20-1 to TRBJ2-3, with D perhaps assigned TRBD1 or TRBD2 (8 bases each). With 5 bases removed from V and 3 bases from J, the gap between germline ends came to 18 bases. The CDR3 is made up of 15 amino acids. Germline loops: CDR1 DFQATT, CDR2 SNEGSKA (reference sequence). This CDR3 is CSAPGGDRQTDTQYF. Here the CDR3 DNA reads TGCAGTGCTCCGGGGGGGGACAGGCAAACAGATACGCAGTATTTT.

This clonotype was found a few times. The V gene is TRBV12-3 or TRBV12-4, the J gene TRBJ2-6; 8 bases align to TRBD1. Unmatched junction bases numbered 14, after V lost 7 bases and J lost 0 bases. The length of the CDR3 is 19 residues. CDR3 nucleotide sequence: TGTGCCAGCACCCTTTTTGGCCAGGGGGCAGGCTCTGGGGCCAACGTCCTGACTTTC. The encoded protein is CASTLFGQGAGSGANVLTF.

This clonotype was recorded at least ten times. The chain has TRBV29-1 and TRBJ2-4, with 12 bases identical to TRBD2. Trimming at V came to 6 bases and at J to 0 bases, leaving 12 bases not matched to a gene. The CDR3 extends over 18 amino acids. Germline loops: CDR1 SQVTM, CDR2 ANQGSEA. The CDR3 DNA reads as TGCAGCGTCGATAAACTAGCGGGGGGCTCCCTAGCCAAAAACATTCAGTACTTC. This sequence encodes CSVDKLAGGSLAKNIQYF. Filled out from reference TRBV29-1 and TRBJ2-4, the complete variable domain reads SAVISQKPSRDICQRGTSLTIQCQVDSQVTMMFWYRQQPGQSLTLIATANQGSEATYESGFVIDKFPISRPNLTFSTLTVSNMSPEDSSIYLCSVDKLAGGSLAKNIQYFGAGTRLSVL.

About this clonotype: The junction and the germline gene differ at one end; a read error may be behind it. The CDR3 sequence: CTSSQAGSANRYTF. CDR3 bases: TGTACCAGCAGCCAAGCAGGAAGCGCCAATCGCTACACCTTC. V usage is TRBV3-1 and J usage is TRBJ1-2; D is undetermined. The CDR3 is 14 residues long. In germline, CDR1 is LGHDT, CDR2 YNNKEL (reference sequence).

This clonotype has more than one count but fewer than ten. This rearrangement joins TRBV29-1 to TRBJ1-4, with 8 bases that match TRBD1. The CDR3 totals 18 residues. The V segment lost 6 bases and the J segment 0 bases; nucleotides outside the gene matches: 15. Germline values: CDR1 SQVTM, CDR2 ANQGSEA. CDR3 sequence: CSVPDQGASGATNEKLFF. The DNA of the CDR3 is TGCAGCGTCCCTGACCAGGGGGCTTCCGGAGCAACTAATGAAAAACTGTTTTTT.

The V and J genes are TRBV7-2 and TRBJ2-1, with D possibly matching TRBD2 (5 bases). Per the germline V gene, CDR1 is SGHTA and CDR2 is FQGNSA. The CDR3 sequence is 14 residues long. Between the trimmed V and J ends, which lost 2 bases and 10 bases, there was a span of 15 bases. In DNA form, the CDR3 reads TGTGCCAGCAGCTTAATGGGCGAGACGGGGGAGCAGTTCTTC. This encodes CASSLMGETGEQFF.

This clonotype was observed a single time. This chain links TRBV12-3 or TRBV12-4 with TRBJ1-4, with D unclear. This CDR3 has 13 residues. The V gene lost 7 bases and the J gene lost 10 bases, with 16 bases spanning the gap. The CDR3 coding sequence is TGTGCCAGCACTGAGTTACCGGCGGGAAAACTGTTTTTT. Encoded protein: CASTELPAGKLFF.

This clonotype has more than one count but fewer than ten. The CDR3 loop reads CASETTRPGHEQFF. DNA of the CDR3: TGTGCCAGCGAAACTACTAGACCGGGGCATGAGCAGTTCTTC. The chain is built from TRBV28 and TRBJ2-1; TRBD1 or TRBD2 may be the D gene (5 bases each). Between the trimmed V and J ends, which lost 8 bases and 8 bases, there was a span of 19 bases. This CDR3 is built from 14 residues. Per germline, CDR1 MDHEN and CDR2 SYDVKM.

The chain joins TRBV4-3 to TRBJ2-7; 11 nucleotides line up with TRBD2. The trim removed 4 bases at V and 2 bases at J, leaving 7 bases unmatched. Germline V gives CDR1 LGHNA, CDR2 YSLEER. The CDR3 length is 16 residues. In DNA form, the CDR3 reads TGCGCCAGCAGCCGAGGTGTGGGACTAGCGGCCTACGAGCAGTACTTC. Its translation: CASSRGVGLAAYEQYF.

The rearrangement uses TRBV11-2 and TRBJ2-5, with a possible D match to TRBD2 (5 bases). This CDR3 has 15 residues. Germline V gene data show CDR1 as SGHAT and CDR2 as FQNNGV. Trimming removed 5 bases from V and 5 bases from J, with 18 bases in between. The CDR3 DNA sequence: TGTGCCAGCAGCGCCGCCACTAGTTTTCGTGAGACCCAGTACTTC. Its protein product is CASSAATSFRETQYF.

Concerning this clonotype itself: A much bigger clone sits one base away, suggesting this may be a read error. The chain employs TRBV13 and TRBJ2-1; D ambiguous. The V gene's germline CDR1 is PRHDT and CDR2 FYEKMQ (reference sequence). The length of the CDR3 is 12 residues. V lost 7 bases and J lost 7, with 11 bases in between. The CDR3: CASNFGVNEQFF. The CDR3 DNA reads as TGTGCCAGCAACTTTGGCGTAAATGAGCAGTTCTTC.

This chain links TRBV29-1 with TRBJ2-1; 12 nucleotides align to TRBD2. Germline CDR1 and CDR2: SQVTM and ANQGSEA. Unmatched junction bases numbered 2, after V lost 3 bases and J lost 5 bases. The CDR3 spans 14 residues. CDR3 in amino acids: CSVERTSGNNEQFF. DNA for the CDR3: TGCAGCGTTGAGAGGACTAGCGGGAACAATGAGCAGTTCTTC.

This clonotype was seen a handful of times. This chain uses TRBV6-5 with TRBJ2-7; the D gene could be TRBD1 or TRBD2 (5 bases each). The ends were cut back, 6 bases at V and 6 bases at J, with 15 bases in the middle. CDR1 is MNHEY, CDR2 SVGAGI, per germline. CDR3 length: 13 residues. CDR3 DNA: TGTGCCAGCAGACGCCCTGGGGGTGTCGAGCAGTACTTC. It translates to CASRRPGGVEQYF.

This chain joins TRBV7-2 and TRBJ2-5, with TRBD2 identical over 12 bases. The CDR3 is 16 amino acids. CDR1 is SGHTA, CDR2 FQGNSA, per germline. Unmatched junction bases numbered 5, after V lost 4 bases and J lost 2 bases. The CDR3 DNA sequence: TGTGCCAGCAGCTCTACTAGCGGGGGGACTCAAGAGACCCAGTACTTC. It encodes CASSSTSGGTQETQYF.

The genes are TRBV7-2 and TRBJ2-6, with D unresolved. The CDR3 extends over 15 amino acids. V shed 5 bases and J shed 0 bases, with 8 bases lying between them. Germline V gene sequence: CDR1 SGHTA, CDR2 FQGNSA. In DNA, the CDR3 is TGTGCCAGCAGCCACGACAACTCTGGGGCCAACGTCCTGACTTTC. Its translation: CASSHDNSGANVLTF.

This clonotype was picked up a small number of times. The rearrangement joins TRBV15 to TRBJ2-7; TRBD1 matches 7 bases. Per germline, CDR1 LNHNV and CDR2 YYDKDF (reference sequence). The CDR3 spans 15 residues. V shed 5 bases, J shed 3 bases, and the junction held 10 bases outside the gene matches. CDR3: CATSLTGPGRYEQYF. The CDR3 DNA follows: TGTGCCACCAGCCTGACAGGGCCCGGGCGCTACGAGCAGTACTTC.

This clonotype showed up just a few times. The chain's CDR3 is CASSPRPAGYTDTQYF. CDR3 nucleotides: TGTGCCAGCAGCCCCCGTCCAGCGGGGTACACAGATACGCAGTATTTT. The rearrangement links TRBV7-2 to TRBJ2-3; 7 positions match TRBD2. The CDR3 extends over 16 amino acids. After removal of 5 bases from V and 2 bases from J, the junction contained 10 bases not matched to a gene. Germline CDR1 is SGHTA and CDR2 is FQGNSA.

J is TRBJ1-1 and V is TRBV4-3, with 11 bases identical to TRBD1. The CDR3 is made up of 16 amino acids. Germline loops: CDR1 LGHNA, CDR2 YSLEER. The J segment lost 7 bases and the V segment lost 2 bases, leaving 9 bases of the junction unmatched. CDR3: CASSQKVGTGGIEAFF. The CDR3 DNA is TGCGCCAGCAGCCAAAAAGTCGGGACAGGGGGGATTGAAGCTTTCTTT.

Ten or more counts support this clonotype. This chain joins TRBV29-1 and TRBJ2-6; 9 positions match TRBD1. From germline, CDR1 is SQVTM and CDR2 ANQGSEA. After removal of 5 bases from V and 2 bases from J, the junction contained 1 base not matched to a gene. This CDR3 region has 14 residues. The CDR3 coding sequence is TGCAGCGTTTACAGGGGGCCTGGGGCCAACGTCCTGACTTTC. This sequence encodes CSVYRGPGANVLTF. The variable domain in full, completed from reference TRBV29-1 and TRBJ2-6, reads SAVISQKPSRDICQRGTSLTIQCQVDSQVTMMFWYRQQPGQSLTLIATANQGSEATYESGFVIDKFPISRPNLTFSTLTVSNMSPEDSSIYLCSVYRGPGANVLTFGAGSRLTVL.

The chain couples TRBV28 to TRBJ1-5; D might be TRBD1 (5 bases). The CDR3 is made up of 16 amino acids. Germline assignment: CDR1 MDHEN and CDR2 SYDVKM. Trimming pared 3 bases from V and 7 bases from J, leaving 19 bases between. This chain's CDR3 is CASSFGQSGEEQPQHF. In DNA, the CDR3 is TGTGCCAGCAGTTTCGGTCAGTCGGGGGAAGAACAGCCCCAGCATTTT.

This chain connects TRBV5-1 to TRBJ2-4; weak D call: TRBD1 (5 bases). The CDR3 spans 13 residues. The germline gives CDR1 SGHRS, CDR2 YFSETQ. V was trimmed by 1 base and J by 7 bases, leaving 9 bases between them. CDR3 loop: CASSLRGRNIQYF. As DNA, the CDR3 is TGCGCCAGCAGCTTGAGGGGTCGGAACATTCAGTACTTC.

This clonotype was seen more than once but under ten times. The genes are TRBV28 and TRBJ1-2, with D maybe TRBD1 (5 bases). Germline-derived CDR1 and CDR2 are MDHEN and SYDVKM. There are 19 residues in the CDR3. V was trimmed by 6 bases and J by 4 bases, leaving 30 bases between them. CDR3 residues: CASRRIAFGAGGPSYGYTF. CDR3 in DNA: TGTGCCAGCAGACGCATCGCTTTTGGCGCGGGGGGTCCTAGCTATGGCTACACCTTC.

The chain is built from TRBV15 and TRBJ2-2; D is uncertain. Deletions cut 0 bases from V and 2 bases from J, with 10 bases between. Germline CDR1 LNHNV, CDR2 YYDKDF (reference sequence). CDR3 size: 16 residues. The chain's CDR3 is CATSRDRAPNTGELFF. The CDR3 DNA reads TGTGCCACCAGCAGAGATCGGGCACCTAACACCGGGGAGCTGTTTTTT.

The V and J genes are TRBV20-1 and TRBJ2-4; D may correspond to TRBD1 or TRBD2 (7 bases each). Germline CDR1 reads DFQATT; CDR2 reads SNEGSKA (reference sequence). V lost 2 bases and J 6 bases, leaving 14 bases between the germline ends. The CDR3 runs 14 residues. The CDR3 DNA reads as TGCAGTGCTAGACTAGGGGGCGGGAGAAACATTCAGTACTTC. Its translation is CSARLGGGRNIQYF.

The J gene is TRBJ1-5, the V gene TRBV6-6; the match to TRBD1 covers 7 bases. With 5 bases clipped from V and 2 bases from J, the junction kept 9 bases outside the gene matches. Germline V gene lookup returns CDR1 MNHNY and CDR2 SVGAGI (reference sequence). There are 16 residues in the CDR3. The DNA of the CDR3 is TGTGCCAGCAGTCCCAACAGGGGCTCACGCAATCAGCCCCAGCATTTT. Protein: CASSPNRGSRNQPQHF.

The CDR3 protein is CASSDLRETGANVLTF. CDR3 coding DNA: TGTGCCAGCAGTGACCTAAGGGAAACTGGGGCCAACGTCCTGACTTTC. The chain joins TRBV6-6 to TRBJ2-6, with D unresolved. The V end was cut by 5 bases, the J end by 2 bases, with 13 bases between. This CDR3 has 16 residues. Germline V lookup: CDR1 MNHNY, CDR2 SVGAGI (reference sequence).

The genes are TRBV20-1 and TRBJ1-1; D remains ambiguous. V was trimmed by 3 bases and J by 1 base, leaving 6 bases between them. Germline lookup yields CDR1 DFQATT and CDR2 SNEGSKA (reference sequence). This CDR3 has 12 amino acids. The CDR3 region is CSASQPNTEAFF. The CDR3 DNA follows: TGCAGTGCTAGTCAACCGAACACTGAAGCTTTCTTT.